This T cell receptor beta chain appears in the sequencing data of a study of T cell repertoires in cytomegalovirus infection. Background on the study: Recently identified HLA-C-restricted CMV epitopes were among the peptides used.

Concerning this clonotype itself: What it binds is unknown.

V gave up 4 bases and J gave up 4 bases, with 10 bases separating them. Germline V gene lookup returns CDR1 LNHDA and CDR2 SQIVND (reference sequence). The length of the CDR3 is 13 residues. TCRdb analysed the reads with MiXCR anew, one entry per CDR3 protein. The sample has 650,000 to 900,000 distinct CDR3 sequences; roughly 28% are singletons. Study-wide points: HLA-C-restricted CMV clonotypes gave the most frequent clonotype in two of eight donors.

The rearrangement links TRBV19 to TRBJ1-1, with D possibly TRBD1 on 6 matching bases. The TCR originated in a human donor in good health (CMV status not recorded). Some clones in this sample may be carry-over from other donors' samples. Sequenced material: cultured CD8+ T cells from PBMCs, taken from culture after CMV antigen stimulation. CDR3 coding DNA: TGTGCCAGTAGTAGGGGGCCGACCACTGAAGCTTTCTTT. Translated, it gives CASSRGPTTEAFF. Based on the CDR3 plus reference TRBV19 and TRBJ1-1, the full variable domain is DGGITQSPKYLFRKEGQNVTLSCEQNLNHDAMYWYRQDPGQGLRLIYYSQIVNDFQKGDIAEGYSVSREKKESFPLTVTSAQKNPTAFYLCASSRGPTTEAFFGQGTRLTVV.